The TCR beta chain under discussion was sequenced for a study of long-term antiretroviral therapy in people with HIV. Per the germline V gene, CDR1 is SGHTA and CDR2 is FQGNSA. Between the trimmed V and J ends, which lost 5 bases and 5 bases, there was a span of 12 bases. This CDR3 is 13 amino acids long. Samples were assayed with immunoSEQ v3.0 at survey level. Assay used: immunoSEQ multiplex PCR; TCRdb lists only in-frame clones, some missing. The sample records 25,000 to 35,000 clones, approximately 90% being singletons. This rearrangement joins TRBV7-2 to TRBJ2-5; TRBD1 is a possible D gene (6 bases). The receptor was derived from a man over 45 with HIV. The material sequenced was unsorted PBMCs, taken around 5 years before starting antiretroviral therapy. In nucleotides, the CDR3 is TGTGCCAGCAGCCTGGGGGCGACGGAGACCCAGTACTTC. It encodes CASSLGATETQYF.